The 18 T cell receptor beta chains below were found in one sample sequenced in a study of brain T cells in children with intractable seizures. Some clones are missing from TCRdb's copy, which holds only in-frame ones; the method was immunoSEQ multiplex PCR. The repertoire holds approximately 77,000 clones, with roughly 91% as singletons. The specimen was peripheral blood, collected at surgery. These receptors all come from a boy under two years old with tuberous sclerosis and intractable seizures.

The chain has TRBV10-3 and TRBJ1-4; no clear D gene. Per the germline V gene, CDR1 is ENHRY and CDR2 is SYGVKD. The CDR3 has 14 amino acids. The V gene lost 3 bases and the J gene lost 8 bases, with 13 bases spanning the gap. CDR3 sequence reads: CAISDPVVPEKLFF. The CDR3, as DNA: TGTGCCATCAGTGATCCGGTCGTCCCAGAAAAACTGTTTTTT.

This rearrangement joins TRBV3-1 (or the pseudogene TRBV3-2) to TRBJ2-7, with TRBD2 matching 11 bases. This CDR3 spans 14 amino acids. The V and J ends lost 1 base and 8 bases, in that order; junction bases with no gene match: 4. Germline-derived CDR1 and CDR2 are LGHDT and YNNKEL (reference sequence). CDR3 residues: CASSQVGLAGKQYF. CDR3 nucleotide sequence: TGTGCCAGCAGCCAAGTAGGACTAGCGGGTAAGCAGTACTTC.

This sequence joins TRBV3-1 (or the pseudogene TRBV3-2) and TRBJ1-2; TRBD1 agrees at 7 bases. This CDR3 is 13 amino acids long. The junction had 0 bases not matched to a gene; V was cut back by 2 bases and J by 3 bases. Looked up from germline, CDR1 is LGHDT and CDR2 is YNNKEL (reference sequence). This CDR3 reads CASSQTGDYGYTF. The CDR3 coding sequence is TGTGCCAGCAGCCAAACAGGGGACTATGGCTACACCTTC.

This clone came up a few times. The chain combines TRBV5-1 with TRBJ1-3; D gene ambiguous. V gave up 0 bases and J gave up 3 bases, with 1 base separating them. The CDR3 consists of 12 residues. Germline CDR1 reads SGHRS; CDR2 reads YFSETQ. CDR3: CASSLVGNTIYF. DNA for the CDR3: TGCGCCAGCAGCTTGGTTGGAAACACCATATATTTT.

The chain carries TRBV2 and TRBJ1-2, with 10 bases aligning to TRBD1. The V segment lost 6 bases and the J segment 7 bases; nucleotides outside the gene matches: 11. The germline V gene has CDR1 SNHLY and CDR2 FYNNEI. This CDR3 is built from 15 residues. In DNA form, the CDR3 reads TGTGCCAGCAGAGACTCCGGGACAGGGGAAGCTGGCTACACCTTC. It translates to CASRDSGTGEAGYTF.

This chain links TRBV11-3 with TRBJ2-1; 8 nucleotides align to TRBD1. Germline V gene sequence: CDR1 SGHNT, CDR2 YENEEA. The V segment lost 4 bases and the J segment 2 bases; nucleotides outside the gene matches: 7. The CDR3 has 16 amino acids. The CDR3 spells CASSYPGQVAYNEQFF. The CDR3 DNA reads as TGTGCCAGCAGCTATCCGGGACAGGTCGCCTACAATGAGCAGTTCTTC. The full variable domain, its missing parts supplied by reference TRBV11-3 and TRBJ2-1, is EAGVVQSPRYKIIEKKQPVAFWCNPISGHNTLYWYLQNLGQGPELLIRYENEEAVDDSQLPKDRFSAERLKGVDSTLKIQPAELGDSAVYLCASSYPGQVAYNEQFFGPGTRLTVL.

The chain joins TRBV5-6 to TRBJ1-2; D may be TRBD1 (6 bases). CDR1 and CDR2 (germline): SGHDT, YYEEEE. V was pared by 4 bases and J by 8 bases, with 18 bases between. The CDR3 covers 14 residues. As DNA, the CDR3 is TGTGCCAGCAGCGCCGGGACACATCTCGGAGGCTACACCTTC. Its protein product is CASSAGTHLGGYTF.

The V call is TRBV28, the J call TRBJ2-1; TRBD1 agrees at 7 bases. This CDR3 spans 14 amino acids. Losses at the gene ends were 4 bases for V and 9 bases for J; bases not matched to a gene: 9. Germline V gene sequence: CDR1 MDHEN, CDR2 SYDVKM. The CDR3 reads CASSSDPRGTEQFF. The CDR3 bases are TGTGCCAGCAGTTCGGACCCCAGGGGGACTGAGCAGTTCTTC.

This chain connects TRBV5-1 to TRBJ1-1; D gene uncertain. V was clipped by 2 bases and J by 5 bases, with 7 bases between them. This CDR3 spans 12 amino acids. Germline V gives CDR1 SGHRS, CDR2 YFSETQ. CDR3 residues: CASSFGETEAFF. CDR3 coding DNA: TGCGCCAGCAGCTTTGGGGAAACTGAAGCTTTCTTT.

The chain couples TRBV9 to TRBJ2-1; maybe TRBD2 (5 bases). Germline CDR1 reads SGDLS; CDR2 reads YYNGEE. The CDR3 runs to 16 residues. Trimming shortened V by 1 base and J by 0 bases, and 11 bases separated the two germline ends. The CDR3 coding sequence is TGTGCCAGCAGCGTATTTCTGAGCGGCTCCTACAATGAGCAGTTCTTC. Translating it yields CASSVFLSGSYNEQFF.

The genes are TRBV30 and TRBJ1-3; D unresolved. CDR3 size: 12 residues. The V end lost 3 bases, the J end lost 4 bases, and 7 bases lay between the germline ends. Germline V gene data show CDR1 as GTSNPN and CDR2 as SVGIG (reference sequence). The CDR3 loop is CAWRGSGNTIYF. Written as DNA, the CDR3 is TGTGCCTGGAGGGGGTCCGGAAACACCATATATTTT. Supplemented by reference TRBV30 and TRBJ1-3, the full variable domain reads SQTIHQWPATLVQPVGSPLSLECTVEGTSNPNLYWYRQAAGRGLQLLFYSVGIGQISSEVPQNLSASRPQDRQFILSSKKLLLSDSGFYLCAWRGSGNTIYFGEGSWLTVV.

The chain combines TRBV6-4 with TRBJ1-5; D is unresolved. The CDR3 contains 15 residues. CDR1 MRHNA and CDR2 SNTAGT come from the germline V gene. V gave up 6 bases and J gave up 5 bases, with 17 bases separating them. The CDR3 spells CASRIIPSHHQPQHF. DNA for the CDR3: TGTGCCAGCAGAATAATACCATCCCATCATCAGCCCCAGCATTTT.

This sequence joins TRBV5-4 and TRBJ2-5, with a tentative D call TRBD1 (6 bases). CDR1 and CDR2 (germline): SGHNT, YYREEE (reference sequence). V was cut by 5 bases and J by 5 bases, with 13 bases left in between. CDR3 length: 13 amino acids. CDR3 coding DNA: TGTGCCAGCAGGTATACAGGGTCCGAGACCCAGTACTTC. Translated, it gives CASRYTGSETQYF.

J is TRBJ2-2 and V is TRBV7-3; D is undetermined. CDR3 length: 14 amino acids. V lost 3 bases to trimming and J lost 2 bases, with 7 bases between them. CDR1 is SGHTA, CDR2 FQGTGA, per germline. CDR3 protein: CASSFNLNTGELFF. The CDR3 region has the DNA TGTGCCAGCAGCTTTAACCTTAACACCGGGGAGCTGTTTTTT.

This rearrangement joins TRBV7-9 to TRBJ1-1, with 7 bases matching TRBD1. After removal of 6 bases from V and 1 base from J, the junction contained 5 bases not matched to a gene. The V gene's germline CDR1 is SEHNR and CDR2 FQNEAQ (reference sequence). This CDR3 region has 14 residues. CDR3 in DNA: TGTGCCAGCAGTCCTGGGGACAGGAACACTGAAGCTTTCTTT. Protein: CASSPGDRNTEAFF.

About this clone: At one end the junction does not follow the germline gene, possibly because of a read error. The V call is TRBV12-3 or TRBV12-4, the J call TRBJ2-1; 10 nucleotides line up with TRBD2. CDR3 size: 13 residues. Written as DNA, the CDR3 is TGCGCATCTAGCGGGAGTAACTACAATGAGCAGTTCTTC. Protein sequence: CASSGSNYNEQFF.

The genes are TRBV12-3 or TRBV12-4 and TRBJ2-1, with a possible D match to TRBD1 (5 bases). Trimming stripped 6 bases from V and 8 bases from J, with 8 bases between. There are 11 residues in the CDR3. CDR3 DNA: TGTGCCAGCAGCATAGGGGATGAGCAGTTCTTC. Amino acids: CASSIGDEQFF.

V and J are TRBV7-3 and TRBJ2-3, with 9 bases matching TRBD2. The CDR3 has 16 amino acids. J gave up 1 base and V 4 bases, and 6 bases lay outside the gene matches. Germline V gene data show CDR1 as SGHTA and CDR2 as FQGTGA. CDR3 sequence (DNA): TGTGCCAGCAGCTCCCGGGTAGCGGGGGGCACAGATACGCAGTATTTT. Translated: CASSSRVAGGTDTQYF.